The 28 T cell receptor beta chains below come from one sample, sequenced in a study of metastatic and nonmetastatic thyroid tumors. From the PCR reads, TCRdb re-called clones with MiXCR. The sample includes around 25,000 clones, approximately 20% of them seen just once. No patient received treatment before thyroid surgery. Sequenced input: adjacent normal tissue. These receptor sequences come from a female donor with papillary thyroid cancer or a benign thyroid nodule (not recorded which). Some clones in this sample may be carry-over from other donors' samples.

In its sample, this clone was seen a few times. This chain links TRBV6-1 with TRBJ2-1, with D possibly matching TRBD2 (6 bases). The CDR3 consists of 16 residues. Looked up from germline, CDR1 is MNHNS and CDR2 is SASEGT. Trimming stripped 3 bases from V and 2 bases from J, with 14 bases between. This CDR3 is CASSDPGLLAYNEQFF. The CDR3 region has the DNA TGTGCCAGCAGTGACCCGGGACTTCTCGCCTACAATGAGCAGTTCTTC.

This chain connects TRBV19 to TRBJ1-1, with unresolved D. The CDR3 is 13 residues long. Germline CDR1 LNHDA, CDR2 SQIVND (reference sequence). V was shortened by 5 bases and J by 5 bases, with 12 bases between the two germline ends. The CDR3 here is CASSLVGSTEAFF. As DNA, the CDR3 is TGTGCCAGTAGTCTGGTTGGGAGTACTGAAGCTTTCTTT.

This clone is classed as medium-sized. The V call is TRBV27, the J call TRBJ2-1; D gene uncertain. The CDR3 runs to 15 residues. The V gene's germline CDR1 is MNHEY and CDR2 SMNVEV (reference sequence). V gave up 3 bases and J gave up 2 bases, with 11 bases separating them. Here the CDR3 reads CASSLQTGTYNEQFF. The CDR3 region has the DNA TGTGCCAGCAGTTTGCAGACTGGGACCTACAATGAGCAGTTCTTC.

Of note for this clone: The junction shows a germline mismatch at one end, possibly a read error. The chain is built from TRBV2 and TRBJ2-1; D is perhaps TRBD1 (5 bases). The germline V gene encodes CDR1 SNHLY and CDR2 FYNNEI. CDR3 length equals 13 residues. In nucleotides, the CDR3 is TGTGACAGCAGACGGACATCCTACAATGAGCAGTTCTTC. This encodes CDSRRTSYNEQFF.

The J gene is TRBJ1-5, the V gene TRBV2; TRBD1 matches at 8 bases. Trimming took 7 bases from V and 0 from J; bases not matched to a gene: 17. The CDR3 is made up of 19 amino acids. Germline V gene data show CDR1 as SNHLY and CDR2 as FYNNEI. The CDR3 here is CASITGGYAVVYSNQPQHF. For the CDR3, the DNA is TGTGCCAGCATTACAGGGGGGTACGCCGTAGTCTATAGCAATCAGCCCCAGCATTTT.

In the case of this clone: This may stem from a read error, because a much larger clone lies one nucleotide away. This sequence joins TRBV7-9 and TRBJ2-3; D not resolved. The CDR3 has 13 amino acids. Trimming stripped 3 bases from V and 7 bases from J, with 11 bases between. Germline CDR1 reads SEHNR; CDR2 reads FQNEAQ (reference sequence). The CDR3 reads CASSFGSPNTQYF. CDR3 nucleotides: TGTGCCAGCAGCTTCGGTTCCCCTAATACGCAGTATTTT. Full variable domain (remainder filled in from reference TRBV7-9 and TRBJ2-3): DTGVSQNPRHKITKRGQNVTFRCDPISEHNRLYWYRQTLGQGPEFLTYFQNEAQLEKSRLLSDRFSAERPKGSFSTLEIQRTEQGDSAMYLCASSFGSPNTQYFGPGTRLTVL.

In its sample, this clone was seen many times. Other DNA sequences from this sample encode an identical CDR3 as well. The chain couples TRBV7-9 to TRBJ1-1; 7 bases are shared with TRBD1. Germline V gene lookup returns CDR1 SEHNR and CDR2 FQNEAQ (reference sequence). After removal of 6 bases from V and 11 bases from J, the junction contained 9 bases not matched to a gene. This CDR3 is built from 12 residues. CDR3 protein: CASSRQGPAAFF. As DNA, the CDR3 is TGTGCCAGCAGTCGACAGGGTCCGGCGGCTTTCTTT. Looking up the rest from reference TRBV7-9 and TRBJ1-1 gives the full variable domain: DTGVSQNPRHKITKRGQNVTFRCDPISEHNRLYWYRQTLGQGPEFLTYFQNEAQLEKSRLLSDRFSAERPKGSFSTLEIQRTEQGDSAMYLCASSRQGPAAFFGQGTRLTVV.

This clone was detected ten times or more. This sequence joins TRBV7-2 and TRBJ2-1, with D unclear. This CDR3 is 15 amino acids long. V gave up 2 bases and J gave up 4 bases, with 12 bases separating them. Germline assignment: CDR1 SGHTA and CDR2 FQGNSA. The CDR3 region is CASSLSHGKYNEQFF. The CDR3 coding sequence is TGTGCCAGCAGCTTAAGTCATGGGAAGTACAATGAGCAGTTCTTC.

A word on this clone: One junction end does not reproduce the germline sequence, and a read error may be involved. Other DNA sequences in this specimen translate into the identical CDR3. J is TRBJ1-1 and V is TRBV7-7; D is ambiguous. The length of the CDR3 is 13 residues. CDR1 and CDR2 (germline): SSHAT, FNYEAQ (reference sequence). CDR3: CASSLGTGTEAFF. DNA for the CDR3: TGTGCTAGCAGCTTAGGTACGGGAACTGAAGCTTTTTTT.

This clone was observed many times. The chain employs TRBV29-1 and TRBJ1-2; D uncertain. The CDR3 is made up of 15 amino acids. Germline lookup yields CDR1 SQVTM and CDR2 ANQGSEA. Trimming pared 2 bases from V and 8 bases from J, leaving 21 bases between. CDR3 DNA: TGCAGCGTTGAACTCATAGAACTAACGAAGAGGGGCTACACCTTC. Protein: CSVELIELTKRGYTF.

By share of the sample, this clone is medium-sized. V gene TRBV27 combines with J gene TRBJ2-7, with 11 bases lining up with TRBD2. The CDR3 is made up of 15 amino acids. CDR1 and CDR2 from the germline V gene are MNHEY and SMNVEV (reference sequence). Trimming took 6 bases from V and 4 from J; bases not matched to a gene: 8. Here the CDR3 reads CASRGVAGGRYEQYF. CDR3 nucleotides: TGTGCCAGCAGGGGTGTAGCGGGAGGGAGGTACGAGCAGTACTTC.

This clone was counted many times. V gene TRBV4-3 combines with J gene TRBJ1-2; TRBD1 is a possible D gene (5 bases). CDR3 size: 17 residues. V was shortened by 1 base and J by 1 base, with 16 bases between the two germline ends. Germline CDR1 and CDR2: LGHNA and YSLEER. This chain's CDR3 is CASSQVRSRTHNYGYTF. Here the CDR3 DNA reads TGCGCCAGCAGCCAAGTGAGGTCGAGGACACATAACTATGGCTACACCTTC.

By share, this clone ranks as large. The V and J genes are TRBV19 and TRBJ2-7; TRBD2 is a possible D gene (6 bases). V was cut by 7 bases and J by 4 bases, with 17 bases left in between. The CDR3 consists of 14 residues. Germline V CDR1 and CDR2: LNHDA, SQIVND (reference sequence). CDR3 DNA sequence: TGTGCCAGTAACAACGCATTGGGGGGTTACGAGCAGTACTTC. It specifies CASNNALGGYEQYF.

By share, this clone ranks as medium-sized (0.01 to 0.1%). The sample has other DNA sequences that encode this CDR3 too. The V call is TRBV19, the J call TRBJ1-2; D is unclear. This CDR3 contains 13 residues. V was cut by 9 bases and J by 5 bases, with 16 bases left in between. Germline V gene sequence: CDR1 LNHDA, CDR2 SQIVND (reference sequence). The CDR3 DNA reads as TGTGCCAGCGAAAGGGCGTCCCCGTATGGCTACACCTTC. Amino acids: CASERASPYGYTF.

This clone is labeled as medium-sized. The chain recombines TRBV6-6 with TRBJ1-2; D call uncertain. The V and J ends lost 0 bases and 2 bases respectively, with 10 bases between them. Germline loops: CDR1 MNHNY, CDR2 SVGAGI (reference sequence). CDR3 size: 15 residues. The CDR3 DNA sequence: TGTGCCAGCAGTTACTCGAGGTTGCGCAACTATGGCTACACCTTC. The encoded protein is CASSYSRLRNYGYTF.

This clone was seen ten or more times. The CDR3 protein is CSVERNEQFF. The CDR3 DNA reads TGCAGCGTTGAACGCAATGAGCAGTTCTTC. J is TRBJ2-1 and V is TRBV29-1; D uncertain. The CDR3 runs 10 residues. Germline loops: CDR1 SQVTM, CDR2 ANQGSEA. The V end lost 2 bases, the J end lost 6 bases, and 2 bases lay between the germline ends.

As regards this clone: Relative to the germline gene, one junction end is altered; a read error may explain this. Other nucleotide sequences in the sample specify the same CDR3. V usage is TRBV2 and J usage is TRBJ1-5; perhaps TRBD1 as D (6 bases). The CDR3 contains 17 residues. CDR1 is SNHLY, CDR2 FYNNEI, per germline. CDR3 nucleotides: TGTGCCAGCAGTGTTAGCTATGGGTGGGGGGCGGATCAGCCCCAACATTTT. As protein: CASSVSYGWGADQPQHF.

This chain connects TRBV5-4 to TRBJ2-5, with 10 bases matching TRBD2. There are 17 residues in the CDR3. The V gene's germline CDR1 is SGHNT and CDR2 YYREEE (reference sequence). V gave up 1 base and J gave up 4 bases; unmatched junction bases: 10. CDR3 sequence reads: CASSLLGLAGARETQYF. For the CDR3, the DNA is TGTGCCAGCAGCTTGCTTGGGCTAGCGGGAGCAAGAGAGACCCAGTACTTC.

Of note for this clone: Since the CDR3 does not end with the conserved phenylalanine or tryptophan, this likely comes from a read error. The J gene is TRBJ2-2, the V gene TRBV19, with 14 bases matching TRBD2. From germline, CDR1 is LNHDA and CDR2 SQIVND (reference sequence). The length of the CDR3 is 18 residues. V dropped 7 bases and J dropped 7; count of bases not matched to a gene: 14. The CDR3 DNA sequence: TGTGCCAGTATTTCTCCAAGGGGACTAGCGGGAGCCGTCGGGGAGCTGTTTTGT. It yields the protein CASISPRGLAGAVGELFC.

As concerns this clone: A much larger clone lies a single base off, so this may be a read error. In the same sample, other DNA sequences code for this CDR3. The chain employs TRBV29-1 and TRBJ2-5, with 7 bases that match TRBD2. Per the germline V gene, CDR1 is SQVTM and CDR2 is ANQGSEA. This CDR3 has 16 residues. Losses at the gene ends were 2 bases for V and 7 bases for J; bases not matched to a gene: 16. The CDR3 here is CSVESGTDARVGTQYF. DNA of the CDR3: TGCAGCGTTGAAAGCGGGACGGACGCAAGAGTAGGGACCCAGTACTTC. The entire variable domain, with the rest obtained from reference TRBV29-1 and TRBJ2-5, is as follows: SAVISQKPSRDICQRGTSLTIQCQVDSQVTMMFWYRQQPGQSLTLIATANQGSEATYESGFVIDKFPISRPNLTFSTLTVSNMSPEDSSIYLCSVESGTDARVGTQYFGPGTRLLVL.

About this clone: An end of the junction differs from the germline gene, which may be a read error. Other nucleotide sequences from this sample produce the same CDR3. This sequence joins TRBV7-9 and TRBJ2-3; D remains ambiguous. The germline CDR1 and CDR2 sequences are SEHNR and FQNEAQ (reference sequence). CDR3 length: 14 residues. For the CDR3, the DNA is TGTGCCAGCAGCCCCGGTACAAGCACAGATACTCAGTATTTT. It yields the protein CASSPGTSTDTQYF.

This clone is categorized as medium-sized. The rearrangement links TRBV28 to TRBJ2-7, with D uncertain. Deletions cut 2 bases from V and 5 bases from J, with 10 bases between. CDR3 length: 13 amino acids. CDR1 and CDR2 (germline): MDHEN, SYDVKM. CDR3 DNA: TGTGCCAGCAGTTTACACCTGGTCAACGAGCAGTACTTC. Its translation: CASSLHLVNEQYF.

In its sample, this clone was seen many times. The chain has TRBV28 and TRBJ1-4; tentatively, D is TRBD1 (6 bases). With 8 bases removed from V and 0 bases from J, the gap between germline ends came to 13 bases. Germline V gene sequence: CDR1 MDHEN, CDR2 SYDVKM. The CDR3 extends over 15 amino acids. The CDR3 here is CASAPGQSTNEKLFF. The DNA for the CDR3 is TGTGCCAGCGCTCCCGGACAGTCAACTAATGAAAAACTGTTTTTT.

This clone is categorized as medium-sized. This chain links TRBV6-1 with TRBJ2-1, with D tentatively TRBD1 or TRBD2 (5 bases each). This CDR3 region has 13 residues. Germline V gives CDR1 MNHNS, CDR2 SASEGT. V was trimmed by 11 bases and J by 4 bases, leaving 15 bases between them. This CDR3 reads CARKKGPYNEQFF. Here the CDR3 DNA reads TGTGCCCGCAAGAAGGGACCATACAATGAGCAGTTCTTC.

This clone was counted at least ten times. DNA of the CDR3: TGCAGTGCTAGCGGGGGCGCGGGTGCTGAAGCTTTCTTT. It is translated as CSASGGAGAEAFF. The V and J genes are TRBV20-1 and TRBJ1-1; a possible D gene is TRBD1 (6 bases). Trimming pared 3 bases from V and 6 bases from J, leaving 14 bases between. Germline CDR1 is DFQATT and CDR2 is SNEGSKA (reference sequence). The CDR3 spans 13 residues.

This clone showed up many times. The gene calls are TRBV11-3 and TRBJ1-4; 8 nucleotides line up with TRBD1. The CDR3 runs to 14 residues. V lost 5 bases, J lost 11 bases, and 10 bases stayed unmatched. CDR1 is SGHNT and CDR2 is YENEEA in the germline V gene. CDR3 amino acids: CASSPDRECLKLFF. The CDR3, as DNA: TGTGCCAGCAGCCCGGACAGGGAATGTTTGAAACTGTTTTTT.

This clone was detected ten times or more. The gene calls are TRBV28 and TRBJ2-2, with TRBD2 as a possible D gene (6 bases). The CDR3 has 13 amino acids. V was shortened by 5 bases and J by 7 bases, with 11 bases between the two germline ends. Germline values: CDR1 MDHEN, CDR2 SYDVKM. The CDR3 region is CASSGDGGGELFF. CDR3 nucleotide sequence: TGTGCCAGCAGTGGGGACGGGGGCGGGGAGCTGTTTTTT.

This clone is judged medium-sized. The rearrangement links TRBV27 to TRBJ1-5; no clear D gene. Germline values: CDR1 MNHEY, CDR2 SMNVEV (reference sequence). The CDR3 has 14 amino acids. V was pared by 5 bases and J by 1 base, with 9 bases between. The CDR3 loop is CASSQGMSNQPQHF. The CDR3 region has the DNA TGTGCCAGCAGTCAAGGGATGAGCAATCAGCCCCAGCATTTT.